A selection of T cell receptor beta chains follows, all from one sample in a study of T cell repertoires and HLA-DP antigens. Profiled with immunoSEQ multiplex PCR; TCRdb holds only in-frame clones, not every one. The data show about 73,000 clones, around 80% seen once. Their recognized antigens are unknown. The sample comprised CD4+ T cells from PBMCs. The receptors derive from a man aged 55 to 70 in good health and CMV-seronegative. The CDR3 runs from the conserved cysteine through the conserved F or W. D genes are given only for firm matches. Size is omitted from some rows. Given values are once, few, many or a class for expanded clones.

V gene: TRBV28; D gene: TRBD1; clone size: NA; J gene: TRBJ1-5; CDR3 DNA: TGTGCCAGCAGTCCAGGGGGTCGGTCTCAGCCCCAGCATTTT; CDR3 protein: CASSPGGRSQPQHF
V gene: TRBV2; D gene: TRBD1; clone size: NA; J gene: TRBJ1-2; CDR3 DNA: TGTGCCAGCAGTGGGACAGGCCGGGCTCGTGGCTACACCTTC; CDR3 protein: CASSGTGRARGYTF
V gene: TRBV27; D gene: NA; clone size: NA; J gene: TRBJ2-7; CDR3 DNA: TGTGCCAGCCACCCCACCGGGCGGGGGCGACTGTACTTC; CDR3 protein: CASHPTGRGRLYF
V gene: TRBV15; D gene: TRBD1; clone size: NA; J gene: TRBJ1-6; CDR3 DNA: TGTGCCACCAGCAGAGATCGGGACAGGAGGGTGACACCCCTCCACTTT; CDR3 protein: CATSRDRDRRVTPLHF
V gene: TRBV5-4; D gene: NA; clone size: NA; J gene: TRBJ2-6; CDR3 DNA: TGTGCCAGCAGCGGCCAAACAGGTCCCGGGGCCAACGTCCTGACTTTC; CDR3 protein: CASSGQTGPGANVLTF
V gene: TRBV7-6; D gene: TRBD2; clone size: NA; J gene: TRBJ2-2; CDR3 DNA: TGTGCCAGCAGCTTAGCGGTTAGCGGGGGTAGCGCCGGGGAGCTGTTTTTT; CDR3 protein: CASSLAVSGGSAGELFF
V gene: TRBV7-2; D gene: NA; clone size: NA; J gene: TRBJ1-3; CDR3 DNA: TGTGCCAGCAGCTTTGGGGGTAGGGACACCATATATTTT; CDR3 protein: CASSFGGRDTIYF
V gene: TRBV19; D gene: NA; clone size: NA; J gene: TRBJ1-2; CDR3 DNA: TGTGCCAGTAGTCCAAAACAGGGTGTATGGGGCTACACCTTC; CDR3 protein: CASSPKQGVWGYTF
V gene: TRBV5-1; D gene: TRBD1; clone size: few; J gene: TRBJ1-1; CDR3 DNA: TGCGCCAGCAGCATCTACAGGGGATCCACTGAAGCTTTCTTT; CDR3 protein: CASSIYRGSTEAFF
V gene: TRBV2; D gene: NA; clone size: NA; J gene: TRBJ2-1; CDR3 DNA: TGTGCCAGCACCCGGGAAAATGAGCAGTTCTTC; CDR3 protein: CASTRENEQFF
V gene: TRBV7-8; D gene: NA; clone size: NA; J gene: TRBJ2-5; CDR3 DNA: TGTGCCAGCAGCTTAGTGGGTACAGCCTTACAAGAGACCCAGTACTTC; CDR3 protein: CASSLVGTALQETQYF
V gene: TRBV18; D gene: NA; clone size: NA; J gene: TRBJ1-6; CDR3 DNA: TGTGCCAGCTCACCGGAACGGGGGAATTCACCCCTCCACTTT; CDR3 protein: CASSPERGNSPLHF
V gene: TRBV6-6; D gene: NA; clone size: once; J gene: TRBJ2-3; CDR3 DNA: TGTGCCAGCAGTCGCCCCGGGCAGGGTACAGATACGCAGTATTTT; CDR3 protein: CASSRPGQGTDTQYF
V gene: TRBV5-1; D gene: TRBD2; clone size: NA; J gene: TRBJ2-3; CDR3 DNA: TGCGCCAGCAGCTTGGAACTAGCGGGGGGGCCAGATACGCAGTATTTT; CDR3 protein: CASSLELAGGPDTQYF
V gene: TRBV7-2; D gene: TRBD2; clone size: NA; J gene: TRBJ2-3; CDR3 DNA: TGTGCCAGCAGCTTAGGACTAGCAAGCACAGATACGCAGTATTTT; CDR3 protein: CASSLGLASTDTQYF
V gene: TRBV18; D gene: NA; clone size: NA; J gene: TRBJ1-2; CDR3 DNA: TGTGCCAGCTCACCGAACAGGGAAAACTATGGCTACACCTTC; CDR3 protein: CASSPNRENYGYTF
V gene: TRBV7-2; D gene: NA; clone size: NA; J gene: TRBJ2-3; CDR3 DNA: TGTGCCAGCAGCTCCCGCAGGGTAGCAACAGATACGCAGTATTTT; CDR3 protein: CASSSRRVATDTQYF
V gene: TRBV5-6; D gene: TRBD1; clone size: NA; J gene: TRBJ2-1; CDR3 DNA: TGTGCCAGCAGCTTGATCTATGAAGGGACAGGGAAGGGTGAGCAGTTCTTC; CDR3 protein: CASSLIYEGTGKGEQFF
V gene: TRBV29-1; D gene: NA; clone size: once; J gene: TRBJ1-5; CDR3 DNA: TGCAGCGTTGCCGGGGCATTGGATCAGCCCCAGCATTTT; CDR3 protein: CSVAGALDQPQHF
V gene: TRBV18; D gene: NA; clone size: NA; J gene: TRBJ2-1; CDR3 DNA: TGTGCCAGCTCCCGGGACCGCTCCTACAATGAGCAGTTCTTC; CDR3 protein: CASSRDRSYNEQFF
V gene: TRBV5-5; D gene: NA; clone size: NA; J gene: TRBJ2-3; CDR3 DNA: TGTGCCAGCAGCTTGGATGACACAGATACGCAGTATTTT; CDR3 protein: CASSLDDTDTQYF
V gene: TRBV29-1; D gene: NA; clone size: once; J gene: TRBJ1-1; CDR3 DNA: TGCAGCGTTGCGGGAACGAGCACTGAAGCTTTCTTT; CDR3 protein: CSVAGTSTEAFF
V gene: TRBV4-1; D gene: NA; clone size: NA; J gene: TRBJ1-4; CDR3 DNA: TGCGCCAGCAGCCAAGACCGGGCCCGGCAGAATGAAAAACTGTTTTTT; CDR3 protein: CASSQDRARQNEKLFF
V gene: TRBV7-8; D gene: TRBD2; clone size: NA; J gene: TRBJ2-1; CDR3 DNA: TGTGCCAGCAGCTTAGCGGGCGGGGGAGCTACATTGTTCTTC; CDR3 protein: CASSLAGGGATLFF
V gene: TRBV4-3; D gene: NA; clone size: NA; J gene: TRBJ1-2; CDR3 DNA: TGCGCCAGCAGCCAAGACGCCGGGCGGTTTGACTATGGCTACACCTTC; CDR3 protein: CASSQDAGRFDYGYTF
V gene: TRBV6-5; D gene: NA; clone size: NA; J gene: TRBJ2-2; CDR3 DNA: TGTGCCAGCAGCCCCGGGACTTCTCCCGGGGAGCTGTTTTTT; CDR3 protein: CASSPGTSPGELFF
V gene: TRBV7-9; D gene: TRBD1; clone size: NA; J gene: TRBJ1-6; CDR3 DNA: TGTGCCAGCAGCCCAACGACGACAGGGTATAACTCACCCCTCCACTTT; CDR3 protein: CASSPTTTGYNSPLHF
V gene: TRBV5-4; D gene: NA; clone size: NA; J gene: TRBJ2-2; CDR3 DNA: TGTGCCAGCAGCTTTGATTTCGCCACCGGGGAGCTGTTTTTT; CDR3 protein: CASSFDFATGELFF
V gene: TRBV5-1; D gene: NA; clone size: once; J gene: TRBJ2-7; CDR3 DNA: TGCGCCAGCAGCTTGGAGAAGGGCTCCGAGCAGTACTTC; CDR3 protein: CASSLEKGSEQYF
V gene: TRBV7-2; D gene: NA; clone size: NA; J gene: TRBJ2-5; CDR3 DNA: TGTGCCAGCAGCACGGTCTTGGGGAACCAAGAGACCCAGTACTTC; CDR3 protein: CASSTVLGNQETQYF
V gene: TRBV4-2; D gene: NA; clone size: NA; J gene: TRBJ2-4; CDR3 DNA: TGTGCCAGCAGCCAAGAAGGAGTAAACATTCAGTACTTC; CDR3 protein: CASSQEGVNIQYF
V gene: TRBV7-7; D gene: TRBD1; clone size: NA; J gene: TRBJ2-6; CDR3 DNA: TGTGCCAGCAGCCCTGACAGGGACCGGGACGTCCTGACTTTC; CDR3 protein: CASSPDRDRDVLTF
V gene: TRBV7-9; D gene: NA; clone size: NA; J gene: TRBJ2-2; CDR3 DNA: TGTGCCAGCAGCCCTACAGGGCAGGATAGTACCGGGGAGCTGTTTTTT; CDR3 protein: CASSPTGQDSTGELFF
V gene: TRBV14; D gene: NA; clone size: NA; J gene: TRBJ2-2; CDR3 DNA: TGTGCCAGCAGCCAACTGACCACCGGGGAGCTGTTTTTT; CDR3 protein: CASSQLTTGELFF
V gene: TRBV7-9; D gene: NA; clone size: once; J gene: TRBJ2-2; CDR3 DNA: TGTGCCAGCAGCTCCCGGGCCGGGGAGCTGTTTTTT; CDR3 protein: CASSSRAGELFF
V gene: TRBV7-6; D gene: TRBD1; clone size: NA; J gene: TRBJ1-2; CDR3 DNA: TGTGCCAGCAGCTTGAACAGGGGCGGCGGCTACACCTTC; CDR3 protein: CASSLNRGGGYTF
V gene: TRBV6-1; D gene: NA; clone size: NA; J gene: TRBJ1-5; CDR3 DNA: TGTGCCAGCAGTGAAGCGCCTGGTCAGCCCCAGCATTTT; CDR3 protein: CASSEAPGQPQHF
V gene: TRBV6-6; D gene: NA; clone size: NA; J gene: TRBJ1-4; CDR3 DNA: TGTGCCAGCAGTTACTCGGCGGCCTATAATGAAAAACTGTTTTTT; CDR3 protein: CASSYSAAYNEKLFF
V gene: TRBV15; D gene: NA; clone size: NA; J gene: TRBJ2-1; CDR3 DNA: TGTGCCACCAGCAGAGGGCTCTTATTGGGCGATGAGCAGTTCTTC; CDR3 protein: CATSRGLLLGDEQFF
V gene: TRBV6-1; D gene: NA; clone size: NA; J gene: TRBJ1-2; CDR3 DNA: TGTGCCAGCAGTGAAATGACGGTGAACTATGGCTACACCTTC; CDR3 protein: CASSEMTVNYGYTF
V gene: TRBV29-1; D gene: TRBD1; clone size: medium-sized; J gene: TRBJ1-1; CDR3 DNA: TGCAGCGCCCAACAGGGGGGGAACACTGAAGCTTTCTTT; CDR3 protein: CSAQQGGNTEAFF
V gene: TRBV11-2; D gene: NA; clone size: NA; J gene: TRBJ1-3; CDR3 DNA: TGTGCCAGCAGTACCGGGACCAGTGGCGGCACCATATATTTT; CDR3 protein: CASSTGTSGGTIYF
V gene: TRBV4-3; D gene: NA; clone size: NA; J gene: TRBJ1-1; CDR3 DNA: TGCGCCAGCAGCCAAGCCTTTACCTCGGGGAACACTGAAGCTTTCTTT; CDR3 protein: CASSQAFTSGNTEAFF
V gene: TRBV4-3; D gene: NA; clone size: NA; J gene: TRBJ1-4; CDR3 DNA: TGCGCCAGCAGCCCTGGGGGGAGAGGGGCAACTAATGAAAAACTGTTTTTT; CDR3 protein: CASSPGGRGATNEKLFF
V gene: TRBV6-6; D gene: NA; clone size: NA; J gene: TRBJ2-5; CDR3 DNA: TGTGCCAGCAGTTTAGCGGGACAGGGCCTCCAAGAGACCCAGTACTTC; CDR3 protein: CASSLAGQGLQETQYF
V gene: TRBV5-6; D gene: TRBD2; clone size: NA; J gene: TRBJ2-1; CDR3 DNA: TGTGCCAGCAGCCCCCTGACGACTAGCGGGTTGAATGAGCAGTTCTTC; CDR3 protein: CASSPLTTSGLNEQFF
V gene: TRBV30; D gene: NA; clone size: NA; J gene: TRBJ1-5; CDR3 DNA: TGTGCCTGGAGTGGGGGGGGAAATCAGCCCCAGCATTTT; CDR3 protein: CAWSGGGNQPQHF
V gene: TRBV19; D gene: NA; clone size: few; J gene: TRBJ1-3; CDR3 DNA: TGTGCCAGTAGTACCGGACTCTCTGGAAACACCATATATTTT; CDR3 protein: CASSTGLSGNTIYF
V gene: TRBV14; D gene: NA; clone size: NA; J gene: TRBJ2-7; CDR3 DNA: TGTGCCAGCAGCCAAGATCTGCAGGGGGAGCAGTACTTC; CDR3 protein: CASSQDLQGEQYF
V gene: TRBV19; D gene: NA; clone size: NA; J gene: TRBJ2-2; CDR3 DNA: TGTGCCAGTGGGGCCCCAGGCAGGAACACCGGGGAGCTGTTTTTT; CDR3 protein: CASGAPGRNTGELFF
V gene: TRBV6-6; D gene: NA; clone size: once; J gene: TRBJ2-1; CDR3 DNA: TGTGCCAGCAGTTACTCCGGCAGGGCTAATGAGCAGTTCTTC; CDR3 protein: CASSYSGRANEQFF
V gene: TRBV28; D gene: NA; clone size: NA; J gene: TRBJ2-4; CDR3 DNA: TGTGCCAGCACCCAAAGCGCTTTGGACATTCAGTACTTC; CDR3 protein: CASTQSALDIQYF
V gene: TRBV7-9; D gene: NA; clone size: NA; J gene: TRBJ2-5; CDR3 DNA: TGTACCAGCAGTCTCGGACACCTTAGAGAGACCCAGTACTTC; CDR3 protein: CTSSLGHLRETQYF
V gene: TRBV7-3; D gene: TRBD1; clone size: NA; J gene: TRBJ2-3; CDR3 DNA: TGTGCCAGCAGCTTAACGCGGGACAGGGGGACAGATACGCAGTATTTT; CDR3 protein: CASSLTRDRGTDTQYF
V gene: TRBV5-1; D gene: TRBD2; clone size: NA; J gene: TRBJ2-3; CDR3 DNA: TGCGCCAGCAGCCGGGTTTTGGGAGGGCTGGGGGATACGCAGTATTTT; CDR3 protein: CASSRVLGGLGDTQYF
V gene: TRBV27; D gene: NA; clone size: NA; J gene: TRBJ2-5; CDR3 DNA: TGTGCCAGCAGGCCCTTCGCAACACAAGAGACCCAGTACTTC; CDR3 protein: CASRPFATQETQYF